These 29 T cell receptor beta chains share one sample of origin, sequenced in a study of patients and donors after allogeneic stem cell transplantation. TCRdb called the RT-PCR reads again in MiXCR, with one record for every CDR3 protein. The data hold roughly 960,000 distinct CDR3 sequences, with about 20% observed a single time. The sample was blood, either unsorted or a sorted T cell fraction (not recorded which). The receptors originated from a human donor who was either an allogeneic HSCT recipient or a stem cell or donor lymphocyte infusion donor (not recorded which). It is not recorded whose cells these are; they may come from a transplant donor.

The table lists this clonotype with a few counts. This chain links TRBV20-1 with TRBJ1-1, with D uncertain. The V end lost 0 bases, the J end lost 5 bases, and 22 bases lay between the germline ends. The CDR3 length is 17 residues. CDR1 and CDR2 (germline): DFQATT, SNEGSKA (reference sequence). The CDR3 reads CSARDRRQLTHKTEAFF. CDR3 sequence (DNA): TGCAGTGCTAGAGATAGGCGGCAGCTAACCCATAAGACTGAAGCTTTCTTT.

The V and J genes are TRBV2 and TRBJ2-3; 9 bases agree with TRBD2. V dropped 7 bases and J dropped 1; count of bases not matched to a gene: 3. CDR1 is SNHLY and CDR2 is FYNNEI in the germline V gene. The CDR3 loop spans 14 amino acids. In DNA form, the CDR3 reads TGTGCCAGCACAGCGGGAGGTGGCACAGATACGCAGTATTTT. Translating it yields CASTAGGGTDTQYF.

This clonotype occurred a few times. V is TRBV5-6 and J is TRBJ1-2; D unclear. This CDR3 has 13 residues. V lost 2 bases, J lost 4 bases, and 9 bases lay in between. CDR1 is SGHDT, CDR2 YYEEEE, per germline. CDR3 nucleotide sequence: TGTGCCAGCAGCTTATCTAAAGGCTATGGCTACACCTTC. Translated: CASSLSKGYGYTF.

This clonotype came up a few times. The chain couples TRBV12-3 or TRBV12-4 to TRBJ1-5; 8 nucleotides agree with TRBD1. The CDR3 covers 14 residues. V shed 6 bases, J shed 5 bases, and the junction held 6 bases outside the gene matches. DNA for the CDR3: TGTGCCAGCAGGAGGGACAGGTTGGATCAGCCCCAGCATTTT. As protein: CASRRDRLDQPQHF.

In nucleotides, the CDR3 is TGTGCCTGGAGTGTAACGCGGGATAATGAGCAGTTCTTC. Amino acids: CAWSVTRDNEQFF. The V gene is TRBV30, the J gene TRBJ2-1, with a weak D call TRBD2 (6 bases). With 0 bases removed from V and 7 bases from J, the gap between germline ends came to 10 bases. CDR1 GTSNPN and CDR2 SVGIG come from the germline V gene (reference sequence). The CDR3 has 13 amino acids.

The chain links TRBV12-3 or TRBV12-4 to TRBJ2-7; 14 bases align to TRBD2. The CDR3 has 17 residues. V was clipped by 4 bases and J by 3 bases; unmatched bases: 8. In nucleotides, the CDR3 is TGTGCCAGCAGTTCCTCTCGGACTAGCGGGAGGTTCTACGAGCAGTACTTC. This gives the protein CASSSSRTSGRFYEQYF.

This clonotype turned up a few times. The V and J genes are TRBV27 and TRBJ2-2; D call uncertain. The CDR3 is 15 amino acids. Germline values: CDR1 MNHEY, CDR2 SMNVEV (reference sequence). Trimming removed 0 bases from V and 2 bases from J, with 7 bases in between. Here the CDR3 reads CASSLSWGNTGELFF. CDR3 DNA: TGTGCCAGCAGTTTATCCTGGGGAAACACCGGGGAGCTGTTTTTT.

V usage is TRBV5-1 and J usage is TRBJ2-7; 10 nucleotides align to TRBD1. The V gene's germline CDR1 is SGHRS and CDR2 YFSETQ. The CDR3 runs to 16 residues. J was trimmed by 3 bases and V by 4 bases; bases with no gene match: 10. The CDR3 spells CASSEGGTGVNYEQYF. The CDR3 DNA is TGCGCCAGCAGCGAGGGAGGGACAGGGGTCAACTACGAGCAGTACTTC.

The chain uses TRBV5-6 and TRBJ2-1, with 7 bases identical to TRBD1. CDR1 is SGHDT and CDR2 is YYEEEE in the germline V gene. The length of the CDR3 is 15 residues. V lost 5 bases, J lost 2 bases, and 7 bases stayed unmatched. CDR3 DNA: TGTGCCAGCAGGCGAAGACAGGGAACCTACAATGAGCAGTTCTTC. Encoded protein: CASRRRQGTYNEQFF.

There are a few counts of this clonotype. The V call is TRBV6-1, the J call TRBJ1-1, with D maybe TRBD1 (5 bases). The CDR3 contains 14 residues. Germline lookup yields CDR1 MNHNS and CDR2 SASEGT. Trimming shortened V by 8 bases and J by 3 bases, and 16 bases separated the two germline ends. The DNA for the CDR3 is TGTGCCAGCGTCCCCCAGGGTCGGTACACTGAAGCTTTCTTT. Translation: CASVPQGRYTEAFF.

Only a few counts were recorded for this clonotype. J is TRBJ1-2 and V is TRBV29-1, with no clear D. The CDR3 runs to 13 residues. Germline V gene sequence: CDR1 SQVTM, CDR2 ANQGSEA. The V end was cut by 3 bases, the J end by 4 bases, with 12 bases between. This CDR3 reads CSVETTVSYGYTF. CDR3 bases: TGCAGCGTTGAGACCACAGTAAGCTATGGCTACACCTTC. Full variable domain (outside the CDR3, taken from reference TRBV29-1 and TRBJ1-2): SAVISQKPSRDICQRGTSLTIQCQVDSQVTMMFWYRQQPGQSLTLIATANQGSEATYESGFVIDKFPISRPNLTFSTLTVSNMSPEDSSIYLCSVETTVSYGYTFGSGTRLTVV.

Many counts were recorded for this clonotype. This chain connects TRBV20-1 to TRBJ1-5; 7 bases map to TRBD1. This CDR3 comprises 14 residues. Germline trimming cut 1 base from V and 2 bases from J; bases unmatched to any gene: 2. Germline loops: CDR1 DFQATT, CDR2 SNEGSKA (reference sequence). CDR3: CSARGQGGNQPQHF. The DNA of the CDR3 is TGCAGTGCTAGAGGACAGGGTGGCAATCAGCCCCAGCATTTT.

This clonotype was found a few times. The rearrangement uses TRBV6-5 and TRBJ1-5, with D possibly TRBD1 on 5 matching bases. Germline V gives CDR1 MNHEY, CDR2 SVGAGI. V gave up 2 bases and J gave up 0 bases, with 11 bases separating them. The CDR3 covers 16 residues. The chain's CDR3 is CASSYTGDPSNQPQHF. DNA for the CDR3: TGTGCCAGCAGTTACACAGGCGACCCTAGCAATCAGCCCCAGCATTTT.

The rearrangement uses TRBV27 and TRBJ2-7; D gene uncertain. Germline CDR1 is MNHEY and CDR2 is SMNVEV (reference sequence). V lost 3 bases to trimming and J lost 0 bases, with 6 bases between them. This CDR3 contains 13 residues. The chain's CDR3 is CASSFISSYEQYF. CDR3 in DNA: TGTGCCAGCAGTTTCATCAGCTCCTACGAGCAGTACTTC.

The gene calls are TRBV29-1 and TRBJ1-2; no clear D gene. Trimming removed 0 bases from V and 6 bases from J, with 17 bases in between. The CDR3 sequence is 15 residues long. Germline-derived CDR1 and CDR2 are SQVTM and ANQGSEA. CDR3 in amino acids: CSVEDQGSLTHGYTF. In DNA, the CDR3 is TGCAGCGTTGAAGATCAAGGTTCCCTGACCCATGGCTACACCTTC. Combining the CDR3 with reference TRBV29-1 and TRBJ1-2 gives the whole variable domain SAVISQKPSRDICQRGTSLTIQCQVDSQVTMMFWYRQQPGQSLTLIATANQGSEATYESGFVIDKFPISRPNLTFSTLTVSNMSPEDSSIYLCSVEDQGSLTHGYTFGSGTRLTVV.

The chain couples TRBV15 to TRBJ2-5; TRBD2 matches 10 bases. The germline V gene has CDR1 LNHNV and CDR2 YYDKDF (reference sequence). The CDR3 covers 17 residues. V trimming: 0 bases; J trimming: 3 bases; junction bases outside the gene matches: 7. CDR3 sequence: CATSRDGASGGKETQYF. In nucleotides, the CDR3 is TGTGCCACCAGCAGAGATGGGGCTAGCGGGGGCAAAGAGACCCAGTACTTC.

This clonotype was recorded a few times. The chain recombines TRBV12-3 or TRBV12-4 with TRBJ2-7, with D tentatively TRBD2 (5 bases). This CDR3 is 14 amino acids long. V shed 3 bases and J shed 2 bases, with 11 bases lying between them. The CDR3 sequence: CASSLSLGAYEQYF. The DNA for the CDR3 is TGTGCCAGCAGTTTGTCGCTGGGAGCCTACGAGCAGTACTTC.

This clonotype was found a few times. V is TRBV6-5 and J is TRBJ1-2; 8 bases map to TRBD1. The CDR3 has 16 residues. Germline CDR1 reads MNHEY; CDR2 reads SVGAGI. J gave up 2 bases and V 2 bases, and 7 bases lay outside the gene matches. For the CDR3, the DNA is TGTGCCAGCAGTTACGGACCGGGACAGGAGAACTATGGCTACACCTTC. Its translation: CASSYGPGQENYGYTF.

This clonotype has only a few counts. This chain connects TRBV29-1 to TRBJ2-4; D remains ambiguous. Between the trimmed V and J ends, which lost 2 bases and 7 bases, there was a span of 6 bases. From germline, CDR1 is SQVTM and CDR2 ANQGSEA. This CDR3 spans 11 amino acids. The CDR3 region is CSVESRNIQYF. Written as DNA, the CDR3 is TGCAGCGTTGAATCTCGGAACATTCAGTACTTC.

The table lists this clonotype with many counts. The chain is built from TRBV6-5 and TRBJ1-5; D not certain. The length of the CDR3 is 14 residues. Trimming cost V 3 bases and J 0 bases, with 6 bases left between them. Germline-derived CDR1 and CDR2 are MNHEY and SVGAGI. The DNA of the CDR3 is TGTGCCAGCAGTTATCGAGATAGCAATCAGCCCCAGCATTTT. Translation gives CASSYRDSNQPQHF.

This rearrangement joins TRBV24-1 to TRBJ2-2, with D possibly TRBD2 on 6 matching bases. The CDR3 consists of 17 residues. With 3 bases removed from V and 5 bases from J, the gap between germline ends came to 18 bases. The V gene's germline CDR1 is KGHDR and CDR2 SFDVKD. The CDR3 region is CATSDVAGGDITGELFF. CDR3 DNA: TGTGCCACCAGTGATGTTGCAGGCGGGGATATTACCGGGGAGCTGTTTTTT.

This clonotype showed up just a few times. This chain joins TRBV2 and TRBJ1-1, with D tentatively TRBD1 (6 bases). The CDR3 spans 15 residues. Trimming stripped 1 base from V and 4 bases from J, with 13 bases between. CDR1 is SNHLY and CDR2 is FYNNEI in the germline V gene. In nucleotides, the CDR3 is TGTGCCAGCAGTGAAGAGGGCAGGGGAATCACTGAAGCTTTCTTT. Amino acid sequence: CASSEEGRGITEAFF.

This clonotype appeared a few times. The chain recombines TRBV6-6 with TRBJ2-5, with unresolved D. Trimming pared 2 bases from V and 5 bases from J, leaving 6 bases between. The CDR3 consists of 12 residues. Germline V gene lookup returns CDR1 MNHNY and CDR2 SVGAGI (reference sequence). The CDR3 protein is CASSYGLETQYF. The CDR3, as DNA: TGTGCCAGCAGTTACGGGTTGGAGACCCAGTACTTC.

The rearrangement uses TRBV27 and TRBJ1-1; D may be TRBD1 (6 bases). The V and J ends lost 5 bases and 6 bases respectively, with 16 bases between them. The CDR3 spans 14 residues. Looked up from germline, CDR1 is MNHEY and CDR2 is SMNVEV (reference sequence). The CDR3 DNA follows: TGTGCCAGCAGTGTCTGGGGGGCCCCCGCTGAAGCTTTCTTT. Amino acids: CASSVWGAPAEAFF.

This clonotype was seen only once. CDR3 nucleotide sequence: TGTGCCAGCAGCTTAGGGGGATGGCAGTTCTTC. Protein sequence: CASSLGGWQFF. The chain uses TRBV11-2 and TRBJ2-1; D is unclear. Germline CDR1 is SGHAT and CDR2 is FQNNGV. V lost 1 base and J 12 bases, leaving 7 bases between the germline ends. The CDR3 contains 11 residues.

DNA for the CDR3: TGTGCCAGCAGTGCCGATTTGGACGGAGCTAAGGGCTACACCTTC. Amino acid sequence: CASSADLDGAKGYTF. This chain links TRBV25-1 with TRBJ1-2; D is unresolved. This CDR3 contains 15 residues. The germline CDR1 and CDR2 sequences are MGHDK and SYGVNS. V was cut by 4 bases and J by 8 bases, with 20 bases left in between.

The chain combines TRBV11-1 with TRBJ2-1; 12 bases align to TRBD2. Germline CDR1 and CDR2: SGHAT and FQDESV (reference sequence). The ends lost 1 base at V and 0 bases at J; junction bases unmatched: 13. There are 21 residues in the CDR3. CDR3 sequence: CASSLGSSGRANEGSYNEQFF. The CDR3 DNA is TGTGCCAGCAGCTTAGGATCTAGCGGGAGGGCTAACGAGGGCTCCTACAATGAGCAGTTCTTC.

This rearrangement joins TRBV5-6 to TRBJ2-7; TRBD2 is a possible D gene (6 bases). The germline V gene has CDR1 SGHDT and CDR2 YYEEEE. V shed 4 bases and J shed 5 bases, with 16 bases lying between them. This CDR3 spans 14 amino acids. The CDR3: CASSRDWGWDEQYF. The CDR3 DNA is TGTGCCAGCAGCCGGGACTGGGGATGGGACGAGCAGTACTTC.

The rearrangement uses TRBV20-1 and TRBJ2-6; no clear D. The V and J ends lost 6 bases and 0 bases respectively, with 21 bases between them. CDR3 length: 18 residues. From germline, CDR1 is DFQATT and CDR2 SNEGSKA (reference sequence). The CDR3 sequence: CSAKEPHPGTSGANVLTF. The CDR3 DNA reads TGCAGTGCAAAAGAGCCCCACCCAGGCACCTCTGGGGCCAACGTCCTGACTTTC.